Listed below are T cell receptor beta chains from one sample, sequenced in a study of spatial heterogeneity in lung cancer. Using its own MiXCR run on the 5' RACE reads, TCRdb lists one record per CDR3 protein. The sample lists around 45,000 distinct CDR3 sequences; 20% to 25% were seen once. The sample consisted of PBMCs, taken at follow-up. Receptors were obtained from a female donor with early-stage non-small cell lung cancer. The CDR3 runs from the conserved cysteine through the conserved F or W. The D gene is left open where the match is weak. Clone sizes are given selectively: once, few, many, or a class where the clone is expanded.

>-|-|TRBJ2-1|TRBV11-2
TGTGCCAGCACCTCTGGAGGAGGGTCCTACAATGAGCAGTTCTTC
CASTSGGGSYNEQFF
>few|-|TRBJ1-5|TRBV7-9
TGTGCCAGCACCTTAAATAATCAGCCCCAGCATTTT
CASTLNNQPQHF
>many|TRBD1|TRBJ1-2|TRBV7-8
TGTGCCAGCAGCCAGCGATTCACCAGGGGGCCGACTAACTATGGCTACACCTTC
CASSQRFTRGPTNYGYTF
>-|-|TRBJ1-1|TRBV20-1
TGCAGTGCTAGAGTTAGGGGAATAGAAGCTTTCTTT
CSARVRGIEAFF
>-|-|TRBJ1-3|TRBV5-1
TGCGCCAGCAGCTTGGCCGGCGGGGCCCATCGGGGAAACACCATATATTTT
CASSLAGGAHRGNTIYF
>few|-|TRBJ2-1|TRBV7-2
TGTGCCAGCAGCGCAACTGCAAGCTCCTACAATGAGCAGTTCTTC
CASSATASSYNEQFF
>many|TRBD2|TRBJ2-5|TRBV7-3
TGTGCCAGCAGCTTCTCTAGCGGGAACCAAGAGACCCAGTACTTC
CASSFSSGNQETQYF
>few|-|TRBJ1-2|TRBV4-2
TGTGCCAGCAGCCAAGACAGGGGTAACTATGGCTACACCTTC
CASSQDRGNYGYTF
>few|TRBD1|TRBJ2-1|TRBV7-9
TGTGCCAGCAGTGAGACAGGGACCTACAATGAGCAGTTCTTC
CASSETGTYNEQFF
>-|-|TRBJ1-5|TRBV20-1
TGCAGTGCTAGAGATTCAGTTCAGCCCCAGCATTTT
CSARDSVQPQHF
>few|-|TRBJ1-5|TRBV2
TGTGCCAGCAGTGACGGGGGGCCCCAGCATTTT
CASSDGGPQHF
>few|TRBD1|TRBJ2-3|TRBV5-1
TGCGCCAGCAGCTTCGACAGGGTAGAAACAGATACGCAGTATTTT
CASSFDRVETDTQYF
>-|-|TRBJ1-1|TRBV10-1
TGCGCCAGCAAAGGCGACTACACTGAAGCTTTCTTT
CASKGDYTEAFF
>many|-|TRBJ2-2|TRBV29-1
TGCAGCGTTGATCCCGGACAGGGAGGGACCGGGGAGCTGTTTTTT
CSVDPGQGGTGELFF
>-|TRBD1|TRBJ1-2|TRBV6-6
TGTGCCAGCAGAACGGGACAGGGGACCCCTGCCACCTTC
CASRTGQGTPATF
>-|TRBD1|TRBJ2-7|TRBV5-1
TGCGCCAGAGTAGACAGGGGCAGGTACGAGCAGTACTTC
CARVDRGRYEQYF
>-|-|TRBJ2-1|TRBV28
TGTGCCAGCAGTTTGGTGCAGAACAATGAGCAGTTCTTC
CASSLVQNNEQFF
>-|-|TRBJ1-1|TRBV6-5
TGTGCCAGCAGTTACTCGGCCAGGCGGAGCGCTGAAGCTTTCTTT
CASSYSARRSAEAFF